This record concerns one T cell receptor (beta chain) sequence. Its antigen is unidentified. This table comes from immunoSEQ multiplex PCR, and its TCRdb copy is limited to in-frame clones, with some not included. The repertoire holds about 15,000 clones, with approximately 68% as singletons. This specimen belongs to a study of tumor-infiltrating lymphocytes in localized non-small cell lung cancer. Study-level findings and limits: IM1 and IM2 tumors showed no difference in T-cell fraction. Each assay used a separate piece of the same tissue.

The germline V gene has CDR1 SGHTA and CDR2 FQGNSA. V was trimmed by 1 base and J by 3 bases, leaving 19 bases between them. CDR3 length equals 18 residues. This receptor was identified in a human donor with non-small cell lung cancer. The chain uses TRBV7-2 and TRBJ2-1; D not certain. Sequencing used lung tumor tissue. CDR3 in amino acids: CASSLETGVGQVYNEQFF. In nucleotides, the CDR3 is TGTGCCAGCAGCTTAGAGACTGGTGTAGGGCAGGTCTACAATGAGCAGTTCTTC. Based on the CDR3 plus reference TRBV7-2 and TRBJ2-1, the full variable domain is GAGVSQSPSNKVTEKGKDVELRCDPISGHTALYWYRQSLGQGLEFLIYFQGNSAPDKSGLPSDRFSAERTGGSVSTLTIQRTQQEDSAVYLCASSLETGVGQVYNEQFFGPGTRLTVL.